This T cell receptor (beta chain) is drawn from a study of blood T cell repertoires in COVID-19. Study-level background: Acute-phase and convalescent COVID-19 samples originated in the United States, Italy and Spain. Sources were T cells, B-cell-depleted T cells, or PBMCs; the material itself was cDNA or gDNA.

With V trimmed by 8 bases and J by 5 bases, 8 bases remained unmatched. Germline CDR1 SGHVS, CDR2 FQNEAQ. CDR3 length: 13 residues. Authors' processing steps: Estimated nucleated cell counts came from reference gene primer amplification. Using immunoSEQ multiplex PCR, the repertoire was profiled, and TCRdb retains in-frame clones only, with some absent. V and J calls and clone size follow that table, whereas D and trimming were derived from the DNA. The sample carries some 250,000 clones, about four fifths recorded once. This clone is a singleton in its sample. The receptor was derived from a woman aged 18-30 years with acute or convalescent COVID-19. Sequences were obtained from peripheral blood. The rearrangement links TRBV7-8 to TRBJ2-5; 7 nucleotides match TRBD2. CDR3 region: CASSRGVVETQYF. The CDR3 nucleotides are TGTGCCAGCTCACGGGGGGTTGTCGAGACCCAGTACTTC. Full variable domain (rest looked up from reference TRBV7-8 and TRBJ2-5): GAGVSQSPRYKVAKRGQDVALRCDPISGHVSLFWYQQALGQGPEFLTYFQNEAQLDKSGLPSDRFFAERPEGSVSTLKIQRTQQEDSAVYLCASSRGVVETQYFGPGTRLLVL.